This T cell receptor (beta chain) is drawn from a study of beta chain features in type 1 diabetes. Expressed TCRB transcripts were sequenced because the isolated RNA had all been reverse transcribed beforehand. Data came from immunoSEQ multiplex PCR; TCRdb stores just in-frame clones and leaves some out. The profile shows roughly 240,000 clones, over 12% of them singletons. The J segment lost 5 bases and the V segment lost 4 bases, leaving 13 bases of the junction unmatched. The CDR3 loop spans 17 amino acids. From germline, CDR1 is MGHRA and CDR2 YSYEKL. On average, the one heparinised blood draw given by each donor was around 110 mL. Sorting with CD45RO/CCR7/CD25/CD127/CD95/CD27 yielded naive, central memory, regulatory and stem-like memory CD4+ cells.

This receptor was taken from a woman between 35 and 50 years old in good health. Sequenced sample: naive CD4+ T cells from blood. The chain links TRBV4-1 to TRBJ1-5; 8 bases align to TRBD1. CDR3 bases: TGCGCCAGCAGCCCCAGCCCGACAGGGGATGGGGATCAGCCCCAGCATTTT. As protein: CASSPSPTGDGDQPQHF.